The present T cell receptor beta chain was sequenced within a study of blood T cell repertoires in COVID-19. Overall study: The United States, Italy and Spain supplied acute and convalescent COVID-19 samples.

Assay used: immunoSEQ multiplex PCR; TCRdb lists only in-frame clones, some missing. The table shows a few hundred thousand clones, with about 89% occurring only once. The CDR3 spans 16 residues. Trimming took off 1 base at V and 4 bases at J, with 16 bases between the two ends. Germline values: CDR1 LGHNA, CDR2 YSLEER. This sequence joins TRBV4-3 and TRBJ1-2; possible D gene TRBD1, 6 bases. This clonotype was sampled from a woman in her 30s with COVID-19, enrolled during active disease. Sequenced sample: peripheral blood. In DNA, the CDR3 is TGCGCCAGCAGCCAAGTTCTGGACAGTCGGGTCTATGGCTACACCTTC. The encoded protein is CASSQVLDSRVYGYTF.